The 25 T cell receptor beta chains below were found in one sample sequenced in a study of post-analysis software for immune sequencing data. Which antigens these TCRs recognize remains unknown. Included in the TCR beta cDNA libraries were unique molecular identifiers. Using its own MiXCR run on the PCR reads, TCRdb lists one record per CDR3 protein. This table has about 540,000 distinct CDR3 sequences, around a third appearing once. The study, taken as a whole, reports: In patients, about 5 TRBV segments were more frequent than in controls, with TRBV5-6, TRBV5-1 and TRBV20-1 among them.

The sequencing input was blood. The receptors were sampled from a girl aged 2-17 years with multiple sclerosis.

The chain links TRBV20-1 to TRBJ1-6, with D perhaps matching TRBD1 (5 bases). The ends were cut back, 3 bases at V and 7 bases at J, with 10 bases in the middle. This CDR3 has 13 amino acids. Per the germline V gene, CDR1 is DFQATT and CDR2 is SNEGSKA (reference sequence). The CDR3 sequence is CSASFWGNSPLHF. DNA for the CDR3: TGCAGTGCTAGCTTTTGGGGGAATTCACCCCTCCACTTT.

The chain carries TRBV18 and TRBJ2-7; D unclear. Germline-derived CDR1 and CDR2 are KGHSH and LQKENI. The V and J ends lost 2 bases and 2 bases respectively, with 10 bases between them. This CDR3 is built from 14 residues. In DNA, the CDR3 is TGTGCCAGCTCACCAAGGACCCCACCCTACGAGCAGTACTTC. Translated, it gives CASSPRTPPYEQYF.

The rearrangement uses TRBV9 and TRBJ2-3, with 13 bases aligning to TRBD2. The length of the CDR3 is 19 residues. V lost 4 bases and J lost 2; bases outside the gene matches: 13. Germline V gene data show CDR1 as SGDLS and CDR2 as YYNGEE. The CDR3 protein is CASSPRSFTSGGATDTQYF. The CDR3 coding sequence is TGTGCCAGCAGCCCCCGTTCATTCACTAGCGGGGGGGCCACAGATACGCAGTATTTT.

This clonotype was detected ten times or more. This sequence joins TRBV6-4 and TRBJ1-6; D gene unclear. From germline, CDR1 is MRHNA and CDR2 SNTAGT. Trimming shortened V by 2 bases and J by 10 bases, and 9 bases separated the two germline ends. This CDR3 is 13 amino acids long. The CDR3 DNA sequence: TGTGCCAGCAGTGACGCCCCGGGATCACCCCTCCACTTT. It codes for CASSDAPGSPLHF.

The chain recombines TRBV2 with TRBJ1-2, with no clear D. Trimming shortened V by 2 bases and J by 5 bases, and 6 bases separated the two germline ends. CDR1 is SNHLY, CDR2 FYNNEI, per germline. The CDR3 has 12 residues. CDR3 bases: TGTGCCAGCAGTGAAACGGGGTATGGCTACACCTTC. Its protein is CASSETGYGYTF.

In this sample, this clonotype turned up once. The junction shows a germline mismatch at one end, possibly a read error. The rearrangement uses TRBV5-1 and TRBJ2-6, with D tentatively TRBD1 (5 bases). The CDR3 runs to 17 residues. The germline V gene encodes CDR1 SGHRS and CDR2 YFSETQ. CDR3 amino acids: CASSSVTLGSGANVLPF. CDR3 sequence (DNA): TGCGCCAGCAGCTCCGTAACATTAGGCTCTGGGGCCAACGTCCTGCCTTTC.

This clonotype was seen only a few times. This sequence joins TRBV11-2 and TRBJ2-5; TRBD1 is a possible D gene (6 bases). Trimming left V 2 bases short and J 11 bases short, with 12 bases between. CDR3 length: 12 residues. CDR1 is SGHAT, CDR2 FQNNGV, per germline. The CDR3 DNA follows: TGTGCCAGCAGCTTAAACAGGGATCAACAGTACTTC. Translating gives CASSLNRDQQYF.

This clonotype was found a few times. The rearrangement uses TRBV20-1 and TRBJ2-1; 13 nucleotides agree with TRBD2. Germline values: CDR1 DFQATT, CDR2 SNEGSKA (reference sequence). This CDR3 has 16 residues. The V and J ends lost 1 base and 8 bases, in that order; junction bases with no gene match: 8. In nucleotides, the CDR3 is TGCAGTGCTAGAGTCCCGGGACTAGCGGGGTTCTATGAGCAGTTCTTC. Translated, it gives CSARVPGLAGFYEQFF.

With regard to this clonotype: The CDR3 ends on some other residue instead of the conserved phenylalanine or tryptophan, so this is likely a read error. The chain couples TRBV7-7 to TRBJ2-3, with D tentatively TRBD2 (5 bases). The germline CDR1 and CDR2 sequences are SSHAT and FNYEAQ (reference sequence). The CDR3 has 15 residues. The CDR3: CASSLSGGFTDTQYL. As DNA, the CDR3 is TGTGCTAGCAGCTTAAGTGGAGGATTCACAGATACGCAGTATTTA.

This clonotype was seen only a few times. V and J are TRBV5-1 and TRBJ2-2; the D gene is possibly TRBD2 (5 bases). Germline V gives CDR1 SGHRS, CDR2 YFSETQ. The CDR3 is 16 amino acids. Between the trimmed V and J ends, which lost 0 bases and 6 bases, there was a span of 15 bases. This CDR3 reads CASSLGARGGSGELFF. CDR3 sequence (DNA): TGCGCCAGCAGCTTGGGGGCACGAGGAGGATCCGGGGAGCTGTTTTTT.

This clonotype was seen many times. The rearrangement uses TRBV7-8 and TRBJ2-3; weak D call: TRBD1 (6 bases). In germline, CDR1 is SGHVS, CDR2 FQNEAQ. V was pared by 4 bases and J by 0 bases, with 8 bases between. The length of the CDR3 is 14 residues. For the CDR3, the DNA is TGTGCCAGCAGCTCCACAGGGAGCACAGATACGCAGTATTTT. Its protein is CASSSTGSTDTQYF.

In this sample, this clonotype turned up a few times. CDR3: CASSQERGADLDTQYF. The DNA for the CDR3 is TGCGCCAGCAGCCAAGAGAGAGGGGCCGACCTCGATACGCAGTATTTT. V usage is TRBV4-1 and J usage is TRBJ2-3; D is perhaps TRBD1 or TRBD2 (5 bases each). Germline CDR1 reads MGHRA; CDR2 reads YSYEKL. The CDR3 has 16 amino acids. Trimming removed 0 bases at V and 6 bases at J, with 16 bases between.

This clonotype was recorded a few times. The V call is TRBV20-1, the J call TRBJ1-1; weak D call: TRBD1 (5 bases). Trimming stripped 6 bases from V and 6 bases from J, with 17 bases between. CDR3 length: 13 residues. The germline gives CDR1 DFQATT, CDR2 SNEGSKA (reference sequence). CDR3 bases: TGCAGTGCGCCATCGTTGGGGACGGCTGAAGCTTTCTTT. Its protein is CSAPSLGTAEAFF.

The chain combines TRBV7-6 with TRBJ2-1, with 10 nucleotides matching TRBD2. The ends lost 4 bases at V and 7 bases at J; junction bases unmatched: 7. This CDR3 has 15 residues. Per germline, CDR1 SGHVS and CDR2 FNYEAQ. The CDR3 here is CASSSAGGPGNEQFF. The CDR3 DNA follows: TGTGCCAGCAGCTCAGCGGGGGGGCCTGGTAATGAGCAGTTCTTC. Supplemented by reference TRBV7-6 and TRBJ2-1, the full variable domain reads GAGVSQSPRYKVTKRGQDVALRCDPISGHVSLYWYRQALGQGPEFLTYFNYEAQQDKSGLPNDRFSAERPEGSISTLTIQRTEQRDSAMYRCASSSAGGPGNEQFFGPGTRLTVL.

The gene calls are TRBV10-3 and TRBJ2-7; D possibly matches TRBD1 or TRBD2 (6 bases each). Gene TRBJ2-5 matches the end of the DNA better, so the J call may be wrong. This CDR3 has 13 residues. Germline V gene sequence: CDR1 ENHRY, CDR2 SYGVKD. For the CDR3, the DNA is TGTGCCATCAGTGAGACAGAGGGGGGGACCCAGTACTTC. It yields the protein CAISETEGGTQYF.

This clonotype was picked up a small number of times. CDR3: CASSQGGGSHQGVISNEQFF. Written as DNA, the CDR3 is TGTGCCAGCAGCCAAGGAGGGGGGAGCCATCAAGGGGTGATATCGAATGAGCAGTTCTTC. The chain is built from TRBV4-2 and TRBJ2-1, with D tentatively TRBD1 or TRBD2 (6 bases each). Germline CDR1 is LGHNA and CDR2 is YNFKEQ. Trimming stripped 1 base from V and 7 bases from J, with 29 bases between. This CDR3 is built from 20 residues.

This clonotype came up once. The V and J genes are TRBV19 and TRBJ2-3; no clear D gene. Germline assignment: CDR1 LNHDA and CDR2 SQIVND (reference sequence). V lost 9 bases, J lost 2 bases, and 9 bases lay in between. The CDR3 is 12 amino acids. In DNA, the CDR3 is TGTGCCAGCGCAAGAAACACAGATACGCAGTATTTT. Translation: CASARNTDTQYF.

This clonotype was seen only a few times. The chain joins TRBV4-1 to TRBJ2-5; 11 nucleotides align to TRBD2. The CDR3 has 16 residues. The germline CDR1 and CDR2 sequences are MGHRA and YSYEKL. The V and J ends lost 3 bases and 5 bases, in that order; junction bases with no gene match: 8. The CDR3 DNA sequence: TGCGCCAGCAGCCAGGTCGGACTAGCGGGCAGGGAGACCCAGTACTTC. Translated: CASSQVGLAGRETQYF.

This clonotype was observed at least ten times. Relative to the germline gene, one junction end is altered; a read error may explain this. The V and J genes are TRBV5-1 and TRBJ1-4, with TRBD1 matching 9 bases. Germline CDR1 is SGHRS and CDR2 is YFSETQ. CDR3 size: 14 residues. The DNA of the CDR3 is TGTGCCAGCAGTTCCGGGACAGGGAATGAAAAACTGTTTTTT. Translation gives CASSSGTGNEKLFF.

This clonotype was seen a single time. The chain joins TRBV6-1 to TRBJ2-5; 7 positions match TRBD1. Germline CDR1 and CDR2: MNHNS and SASEGT. V shed 0 bases, J shed 2 bases, and the junction held 3 bases outside the gene matches. The CDR3 spans 15 residues. The CDR3 DNA sequence: TGTGCCAGCAGTGAAGCGGGACAGCGACAAGAGACCCAGTACTTC. It yields the protein CASSEAGQRQETQYF.

The chain carries TRBV5-1 and TRBJ1-2; D might be TRBD1 (6 bases). The CDR3 runs 15 residues. CDR1 is SGHRS, CDR2 YFSETQ, per germline. Trimming took 3 bases from V and 7 from J, leaving 19 bases between them. In DNA, the CDR3 is TGCGCCAGCAGCTGGGACGCGGGGGCAGGGAGTGGCTACACCTTC. This codes for CASSWDAGAGSGYTF.

To note about this clonotype: The germline gene is not matched at one end of the junction; a read error may be the cause. The genes are TRBV10-3 and TRBJ2-3; TRBD1 matches 8 bases. The CDR3 has 14 amino acids. CDR1 and CDR2 from the germline V gene are ENHRY and SYGVKD. The CDR3 is CPITGGLGTDTQYF. As DNA, the CDR3 is TGTCCCATAACAGGGGGATTGGGCACAGATACGCAGTATTTT.

The V call is TRBV5-6, the J call TRBJ1-1, with 9 nucleotides matching TRBD1. Unmatched junction bases numbered 10, after V lost 4 bases and J lost 0 bases. The V gene's germline CDR1 is SGHDT and CDR2 YYEEEE. CDR3 length: 17 amino acids. The CDR3 nucleotides read TGTGCCAGCAGCCTTATACAGGGGGCGCTTATGAACACTGAAGCTTTCTTT. This encodes CASSLIQGALMNTEAFF.

This sequence joins TRBV2 and TRBJ2-3, with D hard to call. Trimming shortened V by 8 bases and J by 2 bases, and 14 bases separated the two germline ends. The CDR3 has 14 residues. Germline CDR1 is SNHLY and CDR2 is FYNNEI. For the CDR3, the DNA is TGTGCCAGCGAAGCCCGTCGCTCCACAGATACGCAGTATTTT. It codes for CASEARRSTDTQYF.

The chain recombines TRBV20-1 with TRBJ2-7; D not resolved. Germline V gene sequence: CDR1 DFQATT, CDR2 SNEGSKA (reference sequence). The V end lost 2 bases, the J end lost 0 bases, and 11 bases lay between the germline ends. CDR3 length equals 14 residues. DNA for the CDR3: TGCAGTGCTAGACGGACGGTAAGCTCCTACGAGCAGTACTTC. Residues: CSARRTVSSYEQYF.